Below, 27 T cell receptor beta chains from the same sample are listed, as sequenced in a study of CD8+ T cells in alopecia areata. As the sequencing template, cDNA was produced by extracting RNA and reverse transcribing it. Clones were read by immunoSEQ multiplex PCR, and TCRdb kept only the in-frame ones, dropping some. The sample shows fewer than 250,000 clones, less than 65% of them seen only once. The treatment was: oral pan-JAK inhibitor, 5-10 mg twice daily. The sample was CD4+ T cells sorted from blood, taken at week 4, from a patient treated with tofacitinib. The receptors shown here come from a human donor with alopecia areata.

V and J are TRBV14 and TRBJ1-2; TRBD1 agrees at 9 bases. The length of the CDR3 is 15 residues. CDR1 and CDR2 from the germline V gene are SGHDN and FVKESK. Trimming removed 5 bases from V and 3 bases from J; junction bases left unmatched: 7. CDR3 residues: CASSSGTGMHYGYTF. The DNA of the CDR3 is TGTGCCAGCAGCTCCGGGACAGGGATGCACTATGGCTACACCTTC. The full variable domain, with the rest looked up from reference TRBV14 and TRBJ1-2, is EAGVTQFPSHSVIEKGQTVTLRCDPISGHDNLYWYRRVMGKEIKFLLHFVKESKQDESGMPNNRFLAERTGGTYSTLKVQPAELEDSGVYFCASSSGTGMHYGYTFGSGTRLTVV.

The J gene is TRBJ1-3, the V gene TRBV6-6, with TRBD1 as a possible D gene (5 bases). The CDR3 loop spans 14 amino acids. Germline V gene lookup returns CDR1 MNHNY and CDR2 SVGAGI (reference sequence). V lost 6 bases and J 1 base, leaving 10 bases between the germline ends. CDR3 sequence (DNA): TGTGCCAGCAGCCCCAGGGATTCTGGAAACACCATATATTTT. Translated: CASSPRDSGNTIYF.

The genes are TRBV7-9 and TRBJ1-5; D gene unclear. This CDR3 has 13 amino acids. Per germline, CDR1 SEHNR and CDR2 FQNEAQ (reference sequence). Trimming pared 4 bases from V and 3 bases from J, leaving 7 bases between. CDR3 DNA: TGTGCCAGCAGCTCTACGGACAATCAGCCCCAGCATTTT. This sequence encodes CASSSTDNQPQHF. The variable domain in full, with the rest retrieved from reference TRBV7-9 and TRBJ1-5, is DTGVSQNPRHKITKRGQNVTFRCDPISEHNRLYWYRQTLGQGPEFLTYFQNEAQLEKSRLLSDRFSAERPKGSFSTLEIQRTEQGDSAMYLCASSSTDNQPQHFGDGTRLSIL.

This clone was detected only once. The chain links TRBV29-1 to TRBJ2-5; no clear D. This CDR3 contains 11 residues. Germline assignment: CDR1 SQVTM and CDR2 ANQGSEA. Trimming removed 7 bases from V and 5 bases from J, with 11 bases in between. In DNA form, the CDR3 reads TGCAGCGCCTTTAGCAGGGAGACCCAGTACTTC. Protein product: CSAFSRETQYF.

This chain uses TRBV29-1 with TRBJ2-7; D is possibly TRBD1 (6 bases). Trimming left V 5 bases short and J 3 bases short, with 17 bases between. Germline CDR1 is SQVTM and CDR2 is ANQGSEA. CDR3 length equals 14 residues. This CDR3 is CSVQGPQLNYEQYF. Here the CDR3 DNA reads TGCAGCGTTCAGGGGCCCCAACTAAACTACGAGCAGTACTTC.

The chain combines TRBV11-2 with TRBJ2-4; no clear D. The CDR3 totals 12 residues. Trimming left V 5 bases short and J 7 bases short, with 9 bases between. Looked up from germline, CDR1 is SGHAT and CDR2 is FQNNGV. CDR3 sequence reads: CASSPTSNIQYF. DNA of the CDR3: TGTGCCAGCAGCCCTACCTCCAACATTCAGTACTTC.

The chain carries TRBV29-1 and TRBJ1-2, with D tentatively TRBD1 (6 bases). This CDR3 has 13 amino acids. CDR1 is SQVTM, CDR2 ANQGSEA, per germline. With 7 bases removed from V and 1 base from J, the gap between germline ends came to 13 bases. The CDR3 nucleotides read TGCAGCGCGGGGGTAGGGGGTAACTATGGCTACACCTTC. Translated: CSAGVGGNYGYTF.

The chain combines TRBV29-1 with TRBJ2-4, with no clear D. V lost 6 bases, J lost 0 bases, and 9 bases lay in between. The CDR3 spans 13 residues. From germline, CDR1 is SQVTM and CDR2 ANQGSEA. CDR3 sequence (DNA): TGCAGCGTGCAGGATCTAGCCAAAAACATTCAGTACTTC. Translation: CSVQDLAKNIQYF. Drawing the rest from reference TRBV29-1 and TRBJ2-4, the complete variable domain is SAVISQKPSRDICQRGTSLTIQCQVDSQVTMMFWYRQQPGQSLTLIATANQGSEATYESGFVIDKFPISRPNLTFSTLTVSNMSPEDSSIYLCSVQDLAKNIQYFGAGTRLSVL.

The V gene is TRBV19, the J gene TRBJ1-2; 11 positions agree with TRBD1. Germline CDR1 and CDR2: LNHDA and SQIVND (reference sequence). The CDR3 has 13 residues. V lost 9 bases and J lost 8; bases outside the gene matches: 8. As DNA, the CDR3 is TGTGCCAGCCGTGGACAGGGGGCGGGCGGCTACACCTTC. This encodes CASRGQGAGGYTF.

CDR3 loop: CASSGRTGDSPLHF. CDR3 coding DNA: TGTGCCAGCAGCGGCCGGACAGGGGATTCACCCCTCCACTTT. The V gene is TRBV5-4, the J gene TRBJ1-6; TRBD1 matches 9 bases. The CDR3 totals 14 residues. Germline V lookup: CDR1 SGHNT, CDR2 YYREEE (reference sequence). V gave up 4 bases and J gave up 8 bases; unmatched junction bases: 4.

The chain has TRBV12-2 and TRBJ2-7; no DNA check was done on the table's D call, TRBD2. TRBV12-2 is a listed pseudogene. The CDR3 has 14 residues. The CDR3 nucleotides are TGTGCAAGTCGCTCGGGGGGGCCTTTCTACGAGCAGTACTTC. It translates to CASRSGGPFYEQYF.

The chain couples TRBV15 to TRBJ2-3; D not resolved. The ends were cut back, 0 bases at V and 7 bases at J, with 11 bases in the middle. Per germline, CDR1 LNHNV and CDR2 YYDKDF (reference sequence). The CDR3 is 14 amino acids. The CDR3 DNA reads as TGTGCCACCAGCAGAGATCGGGCAGCCTATACGCAGTATTTT. Its protein is CATSRDRAAYTQYF.

The gene calls are TRBV29-1 and TRBJ2-7; TRBD2 matches 7 bases. J gave up 2 bases and V 7 bases, and 8 bases lay outside the gene matches. CDR3 length: 13 residues. From germline, CDR1 is SQVTM and CDR2 ANQGSEA. CDR3 region: CSAARGTAYEQYF. CDR3 coding DNA: TGCAGCGCCGCGCGGGGGACCGCCTACGAGCAGTACTTC.

The genes are TRBV9 and TRBJ1-2, with D possibly being TRBD1 (5 bases). The CDR3 spans 11 residues. Germline V CDR1 and CDR2: SGDLS, YYNGEE. V lost 4 bases, J lost 8 bases, and 9 bases lay in between. CDR3 bases: TGTGCCAGCAGCCCGGGGGTGGGCTACACCTTC. This gives the protein CASSPGVGYTF.

The chain employs TRBV18 and TRBJ1-1, with D maybe TRBD1 (6 bases). The length of the CDR3 is 13 residues. From germline, CDR1 is KGHSH and CDR2 LQKENI. V was trimmed by 0 bases and J by 11 bases, leaving 13 bases between them. The CDR3 protein is CASSPPLADRAFF. The CDR3 DNA is TGTGCCAGCTCACCACCTTTAGCAGACAGGGCTTTCTTT.

The J gene is TRBJ2-7, the V gene TRBV23-1; D unresolved. TRBV23-1 is an ORF for which the function is uncertain. The CDR3 is 16 amino acids. Trimming took off 0 bases at V and 3 bases at J, with 15 bases between the two ends. In DNA form, the CDR3 reads TGCGCCAGCAGTCAATCTGAAGACTCCCCCAACTACGAGCAGTACTTC. Translating it yields CASSQSEDSPNYEQYF.

The chain joins TRBV5-4 to TRBJ1-2, with TRBD1 identical over 8 bases. Germline CDR1 is SGHNT and CDR2 is YYREEE (reference sequence). V trimming: 4 bases; J trimming: 8 bases; junction bases outside the gene matches: 7. The CDR3 extends over 13 amino acids. This CDR3 is CASSLQGGRGYTF. In DNA form, the CDR3 reads TGTGCCAGCAGCCTACAGGGGGGAAGGGGCTACACCTTC.

The V gene is TRBV29-1, the J gene TRBJ1-1; maybe TRBD1 (5 bases). The ends were cut back, 6 bases at V and 2 bases at J, with 13 bases in the middle. The CDR3 totals 13 residues. Germline V gene lookup returns CDR1 SQVTM and CDR2 ANQGSEA. The CDR3: CSVAVGPNTEAFF. CDR3 nucleotides: TGCAGCGTAGCTGTGGGACCAAACACTGAAGCTTTCTTT.

The CDR3 DNA reads as TGCAGCGTTGACTCCGGGGGTTGGGAGACCCAGTACTTC. Protein sequence: CSVDSGGWETQYF. The chain is built from TRBV29-1 and TRBJ2-5, with a possible D match to TRBD2 (6 bases). The V end lost 3 bases, the J end lost 5 bases, and 13 bases lay between the germline ends. The CDR3 has 13 residues. Germline lookup yields CDR1 SQVTM and CDR2 ANQGSEA. The whole variable domain, filled in from reference TRBV29-1 and TRBJ2-5, reads SAVISQKPSRDICQRGTSLTIQCQVDSQVTMMFWYRQQPGQSLTLIATANQGSEATYESGFVIDKFPISRPNLTFSTLTVSNMSPEDSSIYLCSVDSGGWETQYFGPGTRLLVL.

The chain joins TRBV29-1 to TRBJ1-4, with a possible D match to TRBD1 (6 bases). The CDR3 loop spans 13 amino acids. Deletions cut 4 bases from V and 6 bases from J, with 12 bases between. Looked up from germline, CDR1 is SQVTM and CDR2 is ANQGSEA. DNA for the CDR3: TGCAGCGTTGGCGGAGGGGGACATGAAAAACTGTTTTTT. Amino acids: CSVGGGGHEKLFF.

In this sample, this clone turned up a few times. V and J are TRBV4-3 and TRBJ2-4; 10 nucleotides agree with TRBD1. The length of the CDR3 is 16 residues. Trimming took 1 base from V and 7 from J; bases not matched to a gene: 7. Germline V gives CDR1 LGHNA, CDR2 YSLEER. The CDR3 loop reads CASSQGTRQGANIQYF. The CDR3 nucleotides read TGCGCCAGCAGCCAAGGAACAAGACAGGGGGCGAACATTCAGTACTTC.

This clone occurred a few times. V usage is TRBV29-1 and J usage is TRBJ1-2; unclear D gene. The CDR3 consists of 12 residues. V gave up 4 bases and J gave up 2 bases, with 8 bases separating them. Germline CDR1 and CDR2: SQVTM and ANQGSEA. The CDR3 DNA is TGCAGCGTTGCGGCCGGAAACTATGGCTACACCTTC. Translated: CSVAAGNYGYTF.

The V gene is TRBV27, the J gene TRBJ2-3; tentatively, D is TRBD1 (6 bases). The CDR3 spans 13 residues. Trimming took 5 bases from V and 4 from J, leaving 10 bases between them. Germline assignment: CDR1 MNHEY and CDR2 SMNVEV (reference sequence). This CDR3 reads CASSRQVPDTQYF. Written as DNA, the CDR3 is TGTGCCAGCAGTCGACAGGTACCAGATACGCAGTATTTT.

This clone showed up just a few times. V gene TRBV4-1 combines with J gene TRBJ1-3; possible D gene TRBD1, 5 bases. Trimming cost V 7 bases and J 0 bases, with 19 bases left between them. Germline V gene sequence: CDR1 MGHRA, CDR2 YSYEKL. The CDR3 runs 17 residues. The CDR3 sequence: CASTRDPSSLSGNTIYF. The CDR3 DNA reads as TGCGCCAGCACCAGGGATCCGTCCTCCCTCTCTGGAAACACCATATATTTT.

This clone was found a few times. V and J are TRBV6-5 and TRBJ1-1, with a tentative D call TRBD1 (6 bases). V gave up 6 bases and J gave up 2 bases, with 13 bases separating them. This CDR3 has 14 residues. Per the germline V gene, CDR1 is MNHEY and CDR2 is SVGAGI. The CDR3 here is CASRRTASNTEAFF. The CDR3 DNA reads TGTGCCAGCAGAAGGACAGCTTCCAACACTGAAGCTTTCTTT.

Remarks on this clone: At one end, the junction sequence differs from germline, possibly due to a read error. This chain joins TRBV30 and TRBJ2-1; 9 bases are a match to TRBD1. The V gene's germline CDR1 is GTSNPN and CDR2 SVGIG (reference sequence). The CDR3 runs 11 residues. CDR3 sequence (DNA): TGTGCCTCGGGACAGGGTAGTATCACGGTCTTC. It is translated as CASGQGSITVF.

The chain joins TRBV29-1 to TRBJ1-6; 10 bases map to TRBD1. The CDR3 spans 15 residues. V was clipped by 6 bases and J by 5 bases; unmatched bases: 7. From germline, CDR1 is SQVTM and CDR2 ANQGSEA. In DNA form, the CDR3 reads TGCAGCGTCCCCAGGACAGGGGGTCATAATTCACCCCTCCACTTT. Translated: CSVPRTGGHNSPLHF.